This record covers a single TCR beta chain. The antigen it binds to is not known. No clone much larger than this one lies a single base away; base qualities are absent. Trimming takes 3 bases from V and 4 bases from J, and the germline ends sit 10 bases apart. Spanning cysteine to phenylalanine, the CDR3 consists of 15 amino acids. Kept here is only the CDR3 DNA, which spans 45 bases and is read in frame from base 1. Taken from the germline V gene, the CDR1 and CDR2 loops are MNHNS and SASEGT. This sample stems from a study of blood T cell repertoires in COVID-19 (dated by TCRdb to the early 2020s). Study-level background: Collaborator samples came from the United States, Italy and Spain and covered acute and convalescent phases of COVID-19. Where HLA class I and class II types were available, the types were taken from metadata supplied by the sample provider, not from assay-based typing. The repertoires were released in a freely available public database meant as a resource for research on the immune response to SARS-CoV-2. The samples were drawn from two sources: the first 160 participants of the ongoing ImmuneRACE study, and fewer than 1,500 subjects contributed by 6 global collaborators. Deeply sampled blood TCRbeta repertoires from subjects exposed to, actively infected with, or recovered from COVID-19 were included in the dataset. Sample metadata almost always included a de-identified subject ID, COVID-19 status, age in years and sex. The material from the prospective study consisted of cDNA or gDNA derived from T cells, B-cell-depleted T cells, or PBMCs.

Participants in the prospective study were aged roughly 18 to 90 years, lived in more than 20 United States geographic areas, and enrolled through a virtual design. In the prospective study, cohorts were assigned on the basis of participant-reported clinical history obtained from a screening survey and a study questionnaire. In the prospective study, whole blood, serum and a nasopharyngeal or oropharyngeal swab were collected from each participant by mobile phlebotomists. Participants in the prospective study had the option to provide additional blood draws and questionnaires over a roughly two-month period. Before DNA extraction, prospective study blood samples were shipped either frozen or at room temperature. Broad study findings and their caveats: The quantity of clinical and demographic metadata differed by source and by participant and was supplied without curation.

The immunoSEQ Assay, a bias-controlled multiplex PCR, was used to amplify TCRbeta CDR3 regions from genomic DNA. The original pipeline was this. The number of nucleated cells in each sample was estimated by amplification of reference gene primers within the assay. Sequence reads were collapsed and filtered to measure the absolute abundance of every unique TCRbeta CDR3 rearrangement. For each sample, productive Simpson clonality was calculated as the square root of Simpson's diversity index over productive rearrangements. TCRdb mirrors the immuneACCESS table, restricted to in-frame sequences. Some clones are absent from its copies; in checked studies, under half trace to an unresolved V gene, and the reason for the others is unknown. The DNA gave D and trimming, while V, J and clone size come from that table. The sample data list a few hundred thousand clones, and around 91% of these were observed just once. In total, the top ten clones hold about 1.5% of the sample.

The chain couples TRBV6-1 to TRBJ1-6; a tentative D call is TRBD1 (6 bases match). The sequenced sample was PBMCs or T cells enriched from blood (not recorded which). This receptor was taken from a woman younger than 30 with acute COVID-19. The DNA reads TGTGCCAGCAGTGAGAGAAGGGGGTATAATTCACCCCTCCACTTT. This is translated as CASSERRGYNSPLHF.